Following are 24 T cell receptor beta chains from one sample sequenced in a study of OX40 agonist ivuxolimab in advanced cancers. Measured with immunoSEQ multiplex PCR; TCRdb has only the in-frame clones, and not every one. The table lists about 86,000 clones, around 90% of them singletons, with approximately 1.5% in the top ten. The source material was CD4+ or CD8+ T cells sorted from blood, sampled in a trial of the OX40 agonist ivuxolimab. All receptors derive from an adult with an advanced solid tumor such as melanoma, head and neck, liver or kidney cancer.

V usage is TRBV30 and J usage is TRBJ1-4; D is possibly TRBD1 (6 bases). This CDR3 is 16 amino acids long. Trimming pared 3 bases from V and 7 bases from J, leaving 21 bases between. Germline V lookup: CDR1 GTSNPN, CDR2 SVGIG (reference sequence). For the CDR3, the DNA is TGTGCCTGGAGAGCGACAGGAAGTGAGGTCCGTGAAAAACTGTTTTTT. Translation gives CAWRATGSEVREKLFF.

This clone has a single count. The rearrangement uses TRBV28 and TRBJ1-4; 9 bases line up with TRBD1. Germline assignment: CDR1 MDHEN and CDR2 SYDVKM. Trimming cost V 6 bases and J 5 bases; bases outside gene matches: 7. CDR3 length equals 15 residues. The CDR3 spells CASRPWTGANEKLFF. Written as DNA, the CDR3 is TGTGCCAGCAGACCTTGGACAGGGGCCAATGAAAAACTGTTTTTT.

V is TRBV5-4 and J is TRBJ2-1; 11 nucleotides align to TRBD2. V was pared by 1 base and J by 8 bases, with 14 bases of the junction left unmatched. Germline lookup yields CDR1 SGHNT and CDR2 YYREEE (reference sequence). The length of the CDR3 is 18 residues. This chain's CDR3 is CASSLRPGNSGGAYEQFF. In DNA form, the CDR3 reads TGTGCCAGCAGCTTGAGGCCCGGAAATAGCGGGGGGGCCTATGAGCAGTTCTTC.

The J gene is TRBJ1-1, the V gene TRBV6-6, with a possible D match to TRBD1 (5 bases). V lost 4 bases to trimming and J lost 3 bases, with 9 bases between them. Germline CDR1 MNHNY, CDR2 SVGAGI (reference sequence). The CDR3 runs to 13 residues. CDR3 bases: TGTGCCAGCAGTTTGAGGGGAGACACTGAAGCTTTCTTT. Protein product: CASSLRGDTEAFF.

The genes are TRBV2 and TRBJ2-3; D remains ambiguous. The germline CDR1 and CDR2 sequences are SNHLY and FYNNEI. Deletions cut 8 bases from V and 4 bases from J, with 7 bases between. The CDR3 runs 11 residues. DNA of the CDR3: TGTGCCAGCTCCTCGGCAGATACGCAGTATTTT. It encodes CASSSADTQYF.

The gene calls are TRBV28 and TRBJ2-7; 8 bases are shared with TRBD1. Per germline, CDR1 MDHEN and CDR2 SYDVKM. The CDR3 contains 16 residues. V gave up 4 bases and J gave up 2 bases; unmatched junction bases: 10. CDR3 nucleotides: TGTGCCAGCAGTTCACACGGACAGGGATCCCCCTACGAGCAGTACTTC. It is translated as CASSSHGQGSPYEQYF.

The chain links TRBV4-1 to TRBJ2-7; D gene ambiguous. Per the germline V gene, CDR1 is MGHRA and CDR2 is YSYEKL. The CDR3 spans 15 residues. The ends were cut back, 4 bases at V and 1 base at J, with 14 bases in the middle. CDR3 residues: CASSLNGRESYEQYF. The DNA of the CDR3 is TGCGCCAGCAGCCTAAACGGTAGGGAATCCTACGAGCAGTACTTC.

The chain is built from TRBV5-8 and TRBJ2-3; D remains unclear. Trimming took 0 bases from V and 0 from J, leaving 14 bases between them. This CDR3 comprises 17 residues. From germline, CDR1 is SGHTS and CDR2 YDEGEE. The CDR3 here is CASSLAAFQASTDTQYF. The CDR3 DNA follows: TGTGCCAGCAGCTTGGCCGCTTTCCAGGCGAGCACAGATACGCAGTATTTT.

The rearrangement links TRBV4-2 to TRBJ2-3; either TRBD1 or TRBD2 may fit D (5 bases each). This CDR3 contains 16 residues. The V and J ends lost 0 bases and 5 bases respectively, with 15 bases between them. In germline, CDR1 is LGHNA, CDR2 YNFKEQ. The CDR3 loop is CASSQDLARGEDTQYF. The CDR3 region has the DNA TGTGCCAGCAGCCAAGACCTTGCTAGAGGGGAAGATACGCAGTATTTT.

J is TRBJ1-3 and V is TRBV5-1; no clear D gene. The V gene's germline CDR1 is SGHRS and CDR2 YFSETQ. The CDR3 runs 14 residues. Trimming took 0 bases from V and 4 from J, leaving 8 bases between them. CDR3 sequence: CASSLGATGNTIYF. CDR3 coding DNA: TGCGCCAGCAGCTTGGGGGCTACCGGAAACACCATATATTTT.

The CDR3 bases are TGTGCCAGCAGTTTAGATCCAAGTGGTAGCAATCAGCCCCAGCATTTT. Its translation: CASSLDPSGSNQPQHF. This chain connects TRBV27 to TRBJ1-5; D is unclear. V was clipped by 2 bases and J by 0 bases, with 11 bases between them. CDR3 length: 16 residues. The germline V gene has CDR1 MNHEY and CDR2 SMNVEV (reference sequence).

The chain joins TRBV27 to TRBJ1-2; tentatively, D is TRBD1 (6 bases). Germline CDR1 and CDR2: MNHEY and SMNVEV (reference sequence). The CDR3 is made up of 14 amino acids. V dropped 5 bases and J dropped 4 bases, with 14 bases sitting between them. The CDR3: CASSLNRVRYGYTF. CDR3 bases: TGTGCCAGCAGTCTCAACAGGGTCCGCTATGGCTACACCTTC.

This clone was seen once. CDR3 in DNA: TGTGCCAGCAGTTTATCGAAACAGGGTAATTCACCCCTCCACTTT. Translation: CASSLSKQGNSPLHF. The V gene is TRBV27, the J gene TRBJ1-6; possibly TRBD1 for D (6 bases). The CDR3 totals 15 residues. Germline CDR1 MNHEY, CDR2 SMNVEV (reference sequence). V lost 0 bases to trimming and J lost 6 bases, with 9 bases between them.

This chain uses TRBV27 with TRBJ2-6; TRBD2 is a possible D gene (6 bases). V was trimmed by 5 bases and J by 4 bases, leaving 12 bases between them. From germline, CDR1 is MNHEY and CDR2 SMNVEV (reference sequence). The CDR3 covers 15 residues. CDR3 DNA sequence: TGTGCCAGCAGTCCGATGGAGGGAGGGGCCAACGTCCTGACTTTC. It translates to CASSPMEGGANVLTF.

This clone was detected once. The chain combines TRBV18 with TRBJ1-5, with a tentative D call TRBD1 (5 bases). The CDR3 totals 13 residues. Germline CDR1 reads KGHSH; CDR2 reads LQKENI. Between the trimmed V and J ends, which lost 4 bases and 6 bases, there was a span of 10 bases. CDR3 protein: CASSLGEGQPQHF. CDR3 DNA: TGTGCCAGCTCACTGGGGGAAGGTCAGCCCCAGCATTTT.

The chain uses TRBV7-8 and TRBJ1-1, with D perhaps TRBD1 (6 bases). Germline CDR1 and CDR2: SGHVS and FQNEAQ. This CDR3 comprises 15 residues. The germline V and J ends were trimmed by 2 bases and 5 bases, with 15 bases remaining between them. CDR3 protein: CASSLWGLRGTEAFF. The DNA of the CDR3 is TGTGCCAGCAGCTTATGGGGGCTCCGGGGAACTGAAGCTTTCTTT.

The genes are TRBV27 and TRBJ1-1, with 9 bases fitting TRBD1. V gave up 5 bases and J gave up 6 bases; unmatched junction bases: 13. The CDR3 length is 16 residues. The germline CDR1 and CDR2 sequences are MNHEY and SMNVEV (reference sequence). In DNA, the CDR3 is TGTGCCAGCAGTATGGACAGGGGTGGTAATTATCCTGAAGCTTTCTTT. It translates to CASSMDRGGNYPEAFF.

The rearrangement links TRBV7-9 to TRBJ2-5; 9 bases align to TRBD2. This CDR3 has 16 residues. Germline V lookup: CDR1 SEHNR, CDR2 FQNEAQ (reference sequence). With 6 bases clipped from V and 5 bases from J, the junction kept 13 bases outside the gene matches. The CDR3 sequence is CASRIGAGGRGETQYF. The CDR3 nucleotides are TGTGCCAGCAGGATAGGAGCGGGAGGCCGGGGTGAGACCCAGTACTTC.

The chain couples TRBV2 to TRBJ1-5; tentative D call: TRBD1 (5 bases). The V gene's germline CDR1 is SNHLY and CDR2 FYNNEI. With 5 bases removed from V and 0 bases from J, the gap between germline ends came to 11 bases. The CDR3 totals 15 residues. For the CDR3, the DNA is TGTGCCAGCAGTCGAACAGGACTTAGCAATCAGCCCCAGCATTTT. Translating gives CASSRTGLSNQPQHF.

The chain combines TRBV19 with TRBJ1-1, with a weak D call TRBD1 (6 bases). The CDR3 covers 14 residues. Germline CDR1 LNHDA, CDR2 SQIVND (reference sequence). The V end was cut by 2 bases, the J end by 6 bases, with 13 bases between. The CDR3 DNA is TGTGCCAGTAGTATAATAAACAGGGAGGCTGAAGCTTTCTTT. Amino acid sequence: CASSIINREAEAFF.

This rearrangement joins TRBV2 to TRBJ1-1; D possibly corresponds to TRBD1 (6 bases). CDR3 length: 14 amino acids. Trimming shortened V by 4 bases and J by 11 bases, and 20 bases separated the two germline ends. Germline assignment: CDR1 SNHLY and CDR2 FYNNEI. This CDR3 is CASSATLGQVDAFF. In DNA, the CDR3 is TGTGCCAGCAGTGCCACGTTGGGACAAGTTGACGCTTTCTTT.

The rearrangement uses TRBV7-8 and TRBJ2-3, with 8 bases aligning to TRBD2. The CDR3 extends over 17 amino acids. Germline CDR1 SGHVS, CDR2 FQNEAQ. J lost 4 bases, V lost 6 bases, and 15 bases had no gene match. CDR3 DNA: TGTGCCAGCAGGCGCCCCGGTGTTAGCGGGGTCTCAGATACGCAGTATTTT. This translates into CASRRPGVSGVSDTQYF.

This rearrangement joins TRBV30 to TRBJ2-7, with 7 bases matching TRBD1. CDR1 and CDR2 from the germline V gene are GTSNPN and SVGIG (reference sequence). This CDR3 region has 14 residues. J was trimmed by 5 bases and V by 5 bases; bases with no gene match: 12. In nucleotides, the CDR3 is TGTGCCTGGGGAACAGGGGTAGTTCTCAACGAGCAGTACTTC. It codes for CAWGTGVVLNEQYF.

This chain uses TRBV9 with TRBJ1-1; no firm D call. This CDR3 has 14 residues. CDR1 is SGDLS and CDR2 is YYNGEE in the germline V gene. Trimming took 0 bases from V and 1 from J, leaving 7 bases between them. CDR3 loop: CASSVALGNTEAFF. The CDR3 DNA follows: TGTGCCAGCAGCGTAGCTCTGGGGAACACTGAAGCTTTCTTT.